There are a few counts of the clone carrying this T cell receptor beta chain. Its antigen is as yet unknown. The sample comes from a study of cytomegalovirus exposure and HLA in healthy donors. With 60 Vbeta and 13 Jbeta primers, the PCR was carried out. Assay used: immunoSEQ multiplex PCR; TCRdb lists only in-frame clones, some missing. The sample yields 100,000 to 120,000 clones, 70% to 85% seen once. Findings and limits, study-wide: In a later analysis, an Asian-associated ancestry cluster reportedly showed fewer N-insertions than the roughly 690-donor mean. For TCR beta chains, V- and J-gene trimming was later linked to a missense DCLRE1C variant.

V lost 2 bases to trimming and J lost 7 bases, with 8 bases between them. Germline values: CDR1 KGHSH, CDR2 LQKENI. CDR3 length: 12 amino acids. J is TRBJ1-1 and V is TRBV18; D call uncertain. Sequencing input: PBMCs. The sequence derives from a young woman in good health and CMV-seronegative. The CDR3 protein is CASSPMALEAFF. CDR3 in DNA: TGTGCCAGCTCACCAATGGCTCTTGAAGCTTTCTTT.